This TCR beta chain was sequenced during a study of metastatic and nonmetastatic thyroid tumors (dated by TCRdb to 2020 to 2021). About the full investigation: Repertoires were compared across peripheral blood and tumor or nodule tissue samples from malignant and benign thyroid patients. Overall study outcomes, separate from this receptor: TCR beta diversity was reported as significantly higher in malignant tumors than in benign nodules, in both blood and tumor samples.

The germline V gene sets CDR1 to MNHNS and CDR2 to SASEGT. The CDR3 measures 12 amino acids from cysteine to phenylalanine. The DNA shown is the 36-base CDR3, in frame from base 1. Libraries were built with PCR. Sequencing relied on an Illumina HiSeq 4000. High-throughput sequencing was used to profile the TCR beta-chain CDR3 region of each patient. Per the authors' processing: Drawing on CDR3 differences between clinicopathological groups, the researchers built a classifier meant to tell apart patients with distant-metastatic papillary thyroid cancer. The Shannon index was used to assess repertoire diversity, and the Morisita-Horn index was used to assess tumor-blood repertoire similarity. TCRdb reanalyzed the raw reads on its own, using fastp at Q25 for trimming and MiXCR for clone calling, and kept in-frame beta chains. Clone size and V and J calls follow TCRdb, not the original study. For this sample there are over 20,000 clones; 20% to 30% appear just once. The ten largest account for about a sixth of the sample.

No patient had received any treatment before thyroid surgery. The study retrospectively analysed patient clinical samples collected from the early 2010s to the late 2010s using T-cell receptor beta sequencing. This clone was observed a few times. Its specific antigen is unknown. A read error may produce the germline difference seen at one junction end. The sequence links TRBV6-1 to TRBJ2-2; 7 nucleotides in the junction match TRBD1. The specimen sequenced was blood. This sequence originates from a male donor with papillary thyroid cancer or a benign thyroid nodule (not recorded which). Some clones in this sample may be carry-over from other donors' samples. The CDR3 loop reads CTSSTGVGEPFF. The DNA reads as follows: TGTACCAGCAGTACAGGGGTCGGGGAGCCGTTTTTT.